What follows is one T cell receptor (beta chain) and its context. No antigen is known for it. Profiled with immunoSEQ multiplex PCR; TCRdb holds only in-frame clones, not every one. The sample holds more than 90,000 clones, about 90% seen once. The data originate from a study of radiotherapy plus CTLA-4 blockade in lung cancer. Study at large: Of all patients, approximately 18% responded objectively and 25% to 40% showed disease control. Study conclusions and caveats: Radiotherapy with ipilimumab was followed by blood expansion of tumor-derived clones. Strongest reported response predictors: early blood clone changes and post-radiation interferon-beta.

Trimming took off 0 bases at V and 7 bases at J, with 13 bases between the two ends. Germline lookup yields CDR1 MNHNS and CDR2 SASEGT. The CDR3 contains 15 residues. The receptor comes from a human donor with non-small cell lung cancer that progressed on radiotherapy plus ipilimumab. The sequencing here drew on peripheral blood, taken from a patient treated with radiotherapy plus ipilimumab. The rearrangement uses TRBV6-1 and TRBJ1-5, with unresolved D. CDR3 region: CASSEAKAGDQPQHF. CDR3 nucleotide sequence: TGTGCCAGCAGTGAAGCGAAGGCCGGTGACCAGCCCCAGCATTTT.